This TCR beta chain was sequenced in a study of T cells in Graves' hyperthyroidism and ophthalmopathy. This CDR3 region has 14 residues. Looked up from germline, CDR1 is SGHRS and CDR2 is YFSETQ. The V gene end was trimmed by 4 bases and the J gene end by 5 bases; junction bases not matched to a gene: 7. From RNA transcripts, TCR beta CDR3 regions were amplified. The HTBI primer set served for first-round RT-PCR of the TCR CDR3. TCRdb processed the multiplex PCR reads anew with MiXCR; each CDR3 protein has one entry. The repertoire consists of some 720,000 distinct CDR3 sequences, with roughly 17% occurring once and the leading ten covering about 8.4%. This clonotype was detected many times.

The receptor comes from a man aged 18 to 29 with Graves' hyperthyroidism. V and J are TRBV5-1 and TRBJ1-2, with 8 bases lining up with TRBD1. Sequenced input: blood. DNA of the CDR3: TGCGCCAGCAGCCCAGGGACAGGAGATTATGGCTACACCTTC. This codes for CASSPGTGDYGYTF.